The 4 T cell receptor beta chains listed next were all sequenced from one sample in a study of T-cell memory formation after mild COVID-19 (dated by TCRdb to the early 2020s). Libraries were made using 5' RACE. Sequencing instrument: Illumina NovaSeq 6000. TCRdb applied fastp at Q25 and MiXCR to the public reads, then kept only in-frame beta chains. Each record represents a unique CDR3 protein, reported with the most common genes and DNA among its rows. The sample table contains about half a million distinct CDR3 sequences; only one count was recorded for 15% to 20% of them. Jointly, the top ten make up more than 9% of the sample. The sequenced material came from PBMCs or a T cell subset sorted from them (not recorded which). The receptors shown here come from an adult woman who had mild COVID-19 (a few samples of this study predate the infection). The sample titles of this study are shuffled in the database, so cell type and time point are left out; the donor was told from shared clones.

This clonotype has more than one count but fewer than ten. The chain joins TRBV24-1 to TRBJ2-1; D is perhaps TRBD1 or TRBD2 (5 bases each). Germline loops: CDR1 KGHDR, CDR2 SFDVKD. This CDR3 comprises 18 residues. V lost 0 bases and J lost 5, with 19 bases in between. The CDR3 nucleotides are TGTGCCACCAGTGATTTGAACCGGGGCGGAATCGCCAACAATGAGCAGTTCTTC. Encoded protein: CATSDLNRGGIANNEQFF.

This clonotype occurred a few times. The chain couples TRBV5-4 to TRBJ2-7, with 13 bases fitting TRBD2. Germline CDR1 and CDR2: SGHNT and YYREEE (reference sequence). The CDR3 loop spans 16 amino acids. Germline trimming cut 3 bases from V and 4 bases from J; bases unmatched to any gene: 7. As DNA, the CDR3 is TGTGCCAGCAGCTCCCCGGGACTAGCGGGACCTTACGAGCAGTACTTC. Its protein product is CASSSPGLAGPYEQYF.

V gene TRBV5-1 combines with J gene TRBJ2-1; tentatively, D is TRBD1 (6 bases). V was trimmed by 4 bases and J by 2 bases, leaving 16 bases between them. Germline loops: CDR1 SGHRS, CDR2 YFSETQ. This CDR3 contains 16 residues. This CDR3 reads CASSPTTGLTYNEQFF. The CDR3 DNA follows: TGCGCCAGCAGCCCCACGACAGGTCTCACCTACAATGAGCAGTTCTTC.

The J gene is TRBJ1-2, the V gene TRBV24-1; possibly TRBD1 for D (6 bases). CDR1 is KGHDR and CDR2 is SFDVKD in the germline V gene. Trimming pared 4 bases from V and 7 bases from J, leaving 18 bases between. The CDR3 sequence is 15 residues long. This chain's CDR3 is CATSEGDTGVGGYTF. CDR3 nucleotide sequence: TGTGCCACCAGTGAAGGGGACACCGGCGTCGGTGGCTACACCTTC.